This T cell receptor (beta chain) was profiled in a study of blood T cell repertoires in COVID-19 (dated by TCRdb to about 2020). For the wider study: Samples covering the acute and convalescent phases of COVID-19 were provided by collaborators in the United States, Italy and Spain. The material from the prospective study consisted of cDNA or gDNA derived from T cells, B-cell-depleted T cells, or PBMCs. Deeply sampled blood TCRbeta repertoires from subjects exposed to, actively infected with, or recovered from COVID-19 were included in the dataset. The repertoires were made available in a free public database intended to serve as a resource for research on the immune response to SARS-CoV-2. The samples were drawn from two sources: the first 160 participants of the ongoing ImmuneRACE study, and 1,000 to 1,500 subjects contributed by 6 global collaborators. Sample metadata almost always included a de-identified subject ID, COVID-19 status, age in years and sex. Where HLA class I and class II types were available, the types were taken from metadata supplied by the sample provider, not from assay-based typing. What the work shows at the level of the full study, not this receptor alone: Clinical and demographic metadata were provided uncurated, with the amount varying by source and participant.

The germline V gene provides CDR1 SGHTA and CDR2 FQGTGA. The CDR3 goes from the cysteine to the phenylalanine over 15 residues. The DNA shown is the 45-base CDR3, in frame from base 1. The germline ends are 19 bases apart after V is trimmed by 2 bases and J by 11 bases. Note on this clone: The antigen it binds to is not known. There are no base qualities to consult, and no much larger clone falls within one base.

TCRbeta CDR3 regions were amplified from genomic DNA using the immunoSEQ Assay, a bias-controlled multiplex PCR. On the authors' methods: The number of nucleated cells in each sample was estimated from the amplification of reference gene primers within the assay. To quantify the absolute abundance of each unique TCRbeta CDR3 rearrangement, sequence reads were collapsed and filtered. For each sample, productive Simpson clonality was calculated as the square root of Simpson's diversity index across productive rearrangements. Here the immuneACCESS table is served through TCRdb, limited to in-frame sequences with V and J called. Missing clones are a known gap in these copies; in checked studies unresolved V genes cover under half, and the rest lacks a known reason. V, J and clone size derive from that table, while D and trimming were established from the DNA sequence. In this sample the table shows roughly 350,000 clones, around nine tenths of which occur a single time. The top ten hold roughly 4% of the sample.

The collaborating institutions used their own protocols to collect whole blood in K2EDTA tubes. For TCRbeta analysis, collaborator samples were shipped as frozen whole blood, as isolated PBMCs, or as DNA extracted from either sample type. This receptor was identified in a woman aged 45-65 years with active or convalescent COVID-19. The source material was peripheral blood. In this chain, TRBV7-3 is recombined with TRBJ2-1; possibly the D gene is TRBD2, per 5 matching bases. The nucleotides are TGTGCCAGCAGCTTATCCCGATATCCAGACGGGAAGCAGTTCTTC. Its translation is CASSLSRYPDGKQFF.